This TCR beta chain originates from a study of glioma-infiltrating T cells after dendritic cell vaccination. The time point denotes: after dendritic cell vaccination, including at tumor progression/relapse. Sequencing used immunoSEQ multiplex PCR; TCRdb keeps in-frame clones, though not all of them. The sample shows 110,000 or so clones, about 90% of them seen only once. There are 14 residues in the CDR3. Germline V gene data show CDR1 as GTSNPN and CDR2 as SVGIG (reference sequence). The junction had 5 bases not matched to a gene; V was cut back by 2 bases and J by 4 bases. The chain links TRBV30 to TRBJ1-5; 7 bases are shared with TRBD1. The TCR comes from a human donor with glioblastoma. The sample consisted of blood, taken after dendritic cell vaccination. CDR3 loop: CAWSMTGRNQPQHF. Here the CDR3 DNA reads TGTGCCTGGAGTATGACAGGGAGGAATCAGCCCCAGCATTTT.